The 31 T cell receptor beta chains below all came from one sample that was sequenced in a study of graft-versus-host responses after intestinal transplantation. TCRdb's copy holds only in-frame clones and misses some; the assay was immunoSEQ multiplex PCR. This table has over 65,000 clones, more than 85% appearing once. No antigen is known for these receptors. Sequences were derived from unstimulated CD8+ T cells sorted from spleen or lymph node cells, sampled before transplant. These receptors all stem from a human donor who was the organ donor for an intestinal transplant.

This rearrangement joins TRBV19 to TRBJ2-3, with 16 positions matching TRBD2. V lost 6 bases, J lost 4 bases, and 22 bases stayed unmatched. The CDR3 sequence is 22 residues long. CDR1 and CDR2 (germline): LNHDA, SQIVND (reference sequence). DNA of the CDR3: TGTGCCAGTAGCCCGGGACTAGCGGGAGGGCCGTCGTTCACGATGGGTCCAGATACGCAGTATTTT. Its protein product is CASSPGLAGGPSFTMGPDTQYF.

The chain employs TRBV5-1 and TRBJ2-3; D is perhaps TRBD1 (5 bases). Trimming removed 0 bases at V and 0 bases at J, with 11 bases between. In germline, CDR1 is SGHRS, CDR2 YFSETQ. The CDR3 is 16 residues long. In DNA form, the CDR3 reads TGCGCCAGCAGCTTGGCACAGGCTTCTAGCACAGATACGCAGTATTTT. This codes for CASSLAQASSTDTQYF.

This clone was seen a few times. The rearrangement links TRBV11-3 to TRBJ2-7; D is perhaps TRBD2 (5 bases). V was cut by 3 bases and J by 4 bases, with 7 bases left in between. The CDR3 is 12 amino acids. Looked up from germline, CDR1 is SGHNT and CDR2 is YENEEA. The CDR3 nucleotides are TGTGCCAGCAGCTTCCCGGGATACGAGCAGTACTTC. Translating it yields CASSFPGYEQYF.

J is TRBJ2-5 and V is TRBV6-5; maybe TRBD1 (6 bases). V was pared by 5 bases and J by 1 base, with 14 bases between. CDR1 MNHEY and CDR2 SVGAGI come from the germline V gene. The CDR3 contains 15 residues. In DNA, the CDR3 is TGTGCCAGCAGTAACAGGGTTGTAGGCCAAGAGACCCAGTACTTC. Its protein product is CASSNRVVGQETQYF.

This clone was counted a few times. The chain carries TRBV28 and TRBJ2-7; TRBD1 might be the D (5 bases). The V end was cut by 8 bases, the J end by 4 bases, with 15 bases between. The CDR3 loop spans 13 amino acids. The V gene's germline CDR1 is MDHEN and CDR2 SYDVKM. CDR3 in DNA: TGTGCCAGCGGGCCAGGGTCGTGGTACGAGCAGTACTTC. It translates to CASGPGSWYEQYF.

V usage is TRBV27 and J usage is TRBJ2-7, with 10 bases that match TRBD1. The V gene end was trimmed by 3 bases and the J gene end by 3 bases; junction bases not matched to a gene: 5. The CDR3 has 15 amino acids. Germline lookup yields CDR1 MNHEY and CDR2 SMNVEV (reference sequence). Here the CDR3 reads CASSLSGTGVYEQYF. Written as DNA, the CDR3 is TGTGCCAGCAGTTTGTCAGGGACAGGGGTCTACGAGCAGTACTTC.

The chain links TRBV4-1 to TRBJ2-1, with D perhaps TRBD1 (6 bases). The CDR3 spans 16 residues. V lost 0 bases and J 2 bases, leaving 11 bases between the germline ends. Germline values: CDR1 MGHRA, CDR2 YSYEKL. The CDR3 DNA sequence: TGCGCCAGCAGCCAAGATACAGGGAACCCCTACAATGAGCAGTTCTTC. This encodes CASSQDTGNPYNEQFF.

CDR3 in DNA: TGTGCCAGCAGCCCTAACGTGCAGGGGGGTTACAGCACAGATACGCAGTATTTT. The encoded protein is CASSPNVQGGYSTDTQYF. This sequence joins TRBV11-2 and TRBJ2-3, with a tentative D call TRBD1 (7 bases). The V and J ends lost 5 bases and 0 bases respectively, with 21 bases between them. CDR3 size: 18 residues. Germline loops: CDR1 SGHAT, CDR2 FQNNGV.

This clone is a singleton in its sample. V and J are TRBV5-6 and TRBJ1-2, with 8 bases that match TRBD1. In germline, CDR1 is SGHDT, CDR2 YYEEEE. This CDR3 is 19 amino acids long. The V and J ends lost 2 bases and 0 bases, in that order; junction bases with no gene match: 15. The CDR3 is CASSFLPRGDRIANYGYTF. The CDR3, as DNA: TGTGCCAGCAGCTTCCTACCCCGGGGGGACAGGATAGCTAACTATGGCTACACCTTC. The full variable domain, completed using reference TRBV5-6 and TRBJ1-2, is DAGVTQSPTHLIKTRGQQVTLRCSPKSGHDTVSWYQQALGQGPQFIFQYYEEEERQRGNFPDRFSGHQFPNYSSELNVNALLLGDSALYLCASSFLPRGDRIANYGYTFGSGTRLTVV.

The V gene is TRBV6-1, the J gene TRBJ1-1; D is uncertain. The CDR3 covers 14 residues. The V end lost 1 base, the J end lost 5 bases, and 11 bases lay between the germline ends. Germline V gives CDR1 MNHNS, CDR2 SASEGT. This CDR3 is CASSEGEGWTEAFF. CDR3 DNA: TGTGCCAGCAGTGAAGGGGAGGGCTGGACTGAAGCTTTCTTT.

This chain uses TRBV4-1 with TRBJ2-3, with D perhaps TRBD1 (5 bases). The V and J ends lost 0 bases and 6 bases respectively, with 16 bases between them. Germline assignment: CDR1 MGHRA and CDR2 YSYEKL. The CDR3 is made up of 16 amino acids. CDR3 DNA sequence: TGCGCCAGCAGCCAAGATCTGGGGCAGGGTCTTGATACGCAGTATTTT. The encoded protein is CASSQDLGQGLDTQYF.

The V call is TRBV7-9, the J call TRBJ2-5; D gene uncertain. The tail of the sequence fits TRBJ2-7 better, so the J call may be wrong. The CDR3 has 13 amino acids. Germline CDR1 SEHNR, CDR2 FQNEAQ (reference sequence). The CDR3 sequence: CASRQQNSYEQYF. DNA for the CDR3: TGTGCCAGCAGGCAACAAAACTCATACGAGCAGTACTTC.

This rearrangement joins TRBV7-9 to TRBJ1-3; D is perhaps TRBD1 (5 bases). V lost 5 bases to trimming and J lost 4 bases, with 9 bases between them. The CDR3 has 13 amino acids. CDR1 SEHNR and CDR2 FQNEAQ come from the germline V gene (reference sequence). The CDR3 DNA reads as TGTGCCAGCAGCCCCGGGGGAGGAAACACCATATATTTT. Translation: CASSPGGGNTIYF.

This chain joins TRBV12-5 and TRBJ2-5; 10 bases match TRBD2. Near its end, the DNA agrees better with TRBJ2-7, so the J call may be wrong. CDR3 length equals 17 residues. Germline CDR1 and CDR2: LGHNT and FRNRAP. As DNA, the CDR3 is TGTGCTAGTGGTTTGCCCCGAGCTAGCGGGAGTGACTACGAGCAGTACTTC. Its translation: CASGLPRASGSDYEQYF.

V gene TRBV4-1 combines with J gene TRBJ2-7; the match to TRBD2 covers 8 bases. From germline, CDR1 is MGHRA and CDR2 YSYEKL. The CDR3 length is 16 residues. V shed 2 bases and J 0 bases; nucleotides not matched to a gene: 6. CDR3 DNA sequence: TGCGCCAGCAGCCAACATAGCGGGGCGAGCTCCTACGAGCAGTACTTC. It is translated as CASSQHSGASSYEQYF.

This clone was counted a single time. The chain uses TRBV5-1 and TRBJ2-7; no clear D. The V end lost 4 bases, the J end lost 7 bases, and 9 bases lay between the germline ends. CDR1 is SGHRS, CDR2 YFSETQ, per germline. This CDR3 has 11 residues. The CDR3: CASSAGWEQYF. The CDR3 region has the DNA TGCGCCAGCAGCGCCGGTTGGGAGCAGTACTTC.

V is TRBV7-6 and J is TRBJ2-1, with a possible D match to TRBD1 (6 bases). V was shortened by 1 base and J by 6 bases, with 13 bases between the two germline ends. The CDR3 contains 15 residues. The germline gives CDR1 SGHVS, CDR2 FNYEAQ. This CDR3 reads CASSLGTGKGNEQFF. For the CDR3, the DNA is TGTGCCAGCAGCTTAGGTACAGGGAAGGGCAATGAGCAGTTCTTC.

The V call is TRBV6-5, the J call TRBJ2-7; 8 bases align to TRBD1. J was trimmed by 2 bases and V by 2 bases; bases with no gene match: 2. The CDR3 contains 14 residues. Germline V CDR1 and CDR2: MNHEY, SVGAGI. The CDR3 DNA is TGTGCCAGCAGTTACCGGGACAGGACCTACGAGCAGTACTTC. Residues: CASSYRDRTYEQYF.

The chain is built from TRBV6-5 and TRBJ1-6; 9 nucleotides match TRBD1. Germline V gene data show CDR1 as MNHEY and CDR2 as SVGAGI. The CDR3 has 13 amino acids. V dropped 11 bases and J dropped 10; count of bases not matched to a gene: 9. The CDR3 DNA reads TGTGCCCGACCGGGACAGGGAAACTCACCCCTCCACTTT. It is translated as CARPGQGNSPLHF.

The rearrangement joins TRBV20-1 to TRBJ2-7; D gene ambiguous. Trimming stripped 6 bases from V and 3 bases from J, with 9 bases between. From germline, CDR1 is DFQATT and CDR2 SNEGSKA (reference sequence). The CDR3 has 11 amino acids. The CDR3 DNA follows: TGCAGTGCCCTTAAAAGCTACGAGCAGTACTTC. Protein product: CSALKSYEQYF.

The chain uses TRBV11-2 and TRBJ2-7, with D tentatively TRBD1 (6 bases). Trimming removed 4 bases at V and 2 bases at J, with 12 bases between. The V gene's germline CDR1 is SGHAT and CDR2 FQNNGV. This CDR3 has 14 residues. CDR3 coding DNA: TGTGCCAGCAGCTCCGATGGGACACCCTACGAGCAGTACTTC. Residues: CASSSDGTPYEQYF.

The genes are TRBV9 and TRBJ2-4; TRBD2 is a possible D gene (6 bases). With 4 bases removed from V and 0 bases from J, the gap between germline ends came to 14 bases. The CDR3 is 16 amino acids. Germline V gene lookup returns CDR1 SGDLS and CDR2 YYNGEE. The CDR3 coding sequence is TGTGCCAGCAGCCCCGGACACGGGAGAGCCAAAAACATTCAGTACTTC. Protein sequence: CASSPGHGRAKNIQYF.

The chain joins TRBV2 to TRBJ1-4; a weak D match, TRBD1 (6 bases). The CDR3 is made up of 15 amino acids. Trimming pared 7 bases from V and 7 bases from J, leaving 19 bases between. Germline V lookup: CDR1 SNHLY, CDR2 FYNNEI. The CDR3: CASNGQLSSSEKLFF. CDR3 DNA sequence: TGTGCCAGCAACGGACAGCTAAGTTCTAGTGAAAAACTGTTTTTT.

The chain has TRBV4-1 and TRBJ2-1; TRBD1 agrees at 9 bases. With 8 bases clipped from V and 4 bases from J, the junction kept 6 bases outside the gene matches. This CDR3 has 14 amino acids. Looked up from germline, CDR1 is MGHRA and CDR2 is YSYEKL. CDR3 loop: CASSADRGYNEQFF. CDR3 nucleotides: TGCGCCAGCTCGGCGGACAGGGGTTACAATGAGCAGTTCTTC.

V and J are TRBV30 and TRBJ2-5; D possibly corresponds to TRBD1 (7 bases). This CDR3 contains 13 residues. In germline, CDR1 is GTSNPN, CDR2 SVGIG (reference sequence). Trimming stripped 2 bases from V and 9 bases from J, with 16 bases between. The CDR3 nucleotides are TGTGCCTGGAGTTACGGAGGGGGCGGGGCCCAGTACTTC. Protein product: CAWSYGGGGAQYF.

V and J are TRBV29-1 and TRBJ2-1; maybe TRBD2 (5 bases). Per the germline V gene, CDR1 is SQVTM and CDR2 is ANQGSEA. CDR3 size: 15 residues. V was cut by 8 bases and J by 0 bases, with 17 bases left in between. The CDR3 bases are TGCAGCTACCGCGGACTTGGAAGCTCCTACAATGAGCAGTTCTTC. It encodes CSYRGLGSSYNEQFF.

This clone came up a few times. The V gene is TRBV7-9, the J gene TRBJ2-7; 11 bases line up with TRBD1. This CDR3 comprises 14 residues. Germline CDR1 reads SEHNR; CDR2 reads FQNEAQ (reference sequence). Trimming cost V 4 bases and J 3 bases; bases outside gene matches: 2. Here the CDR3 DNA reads TGTGCCAGCAGCTCCGGGACAGGGGGCTACGAGCAGTACTTC. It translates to CASSSGTGGYEQYF. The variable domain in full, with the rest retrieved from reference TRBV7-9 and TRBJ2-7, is DTGVSQNPRHKITKRGQNVTFRCDPISEHNRLYWYRQTLGQGPEFLTYFQNEAQLEKSRLLSDRFSAERPKGSFSTLEIQRTEQGDSAMYLCASSSGTGGYEQYFGPGTRLTVT.

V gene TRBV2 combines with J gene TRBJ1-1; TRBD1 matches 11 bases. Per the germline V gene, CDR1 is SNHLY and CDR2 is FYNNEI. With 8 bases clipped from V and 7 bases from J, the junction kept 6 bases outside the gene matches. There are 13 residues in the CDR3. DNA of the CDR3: TGTGCCAGCGGAGGGGACAGGGGGGATGAAGCTTTCTTT. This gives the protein CASGGDRGDEAFF.

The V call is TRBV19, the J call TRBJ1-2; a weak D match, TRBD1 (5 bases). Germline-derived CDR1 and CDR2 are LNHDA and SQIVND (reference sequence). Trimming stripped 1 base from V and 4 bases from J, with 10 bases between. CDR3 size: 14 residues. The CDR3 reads CASSIGAGSYGYTF. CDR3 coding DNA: TGTGCCAGTAGTATAGGTGCAGGGAGCTATGGCTACACCTTC.

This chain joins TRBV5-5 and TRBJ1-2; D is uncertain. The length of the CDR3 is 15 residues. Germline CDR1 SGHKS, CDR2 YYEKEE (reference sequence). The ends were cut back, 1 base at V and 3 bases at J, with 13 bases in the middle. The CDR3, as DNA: TGTGCCAGCAGCTTGCCCCTGGACCGTTACTATGGCTACACCTTC. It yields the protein CASSLPLDRYYGYTF.

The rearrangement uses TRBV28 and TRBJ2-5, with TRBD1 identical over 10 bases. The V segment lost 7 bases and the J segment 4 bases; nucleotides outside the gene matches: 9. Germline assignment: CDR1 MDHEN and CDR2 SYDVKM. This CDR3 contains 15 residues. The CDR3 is CASTGQGVGGETQYF. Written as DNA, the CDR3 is TGTGCCAGCACCGGACAGGGGGTTGGGGGAGAGACCCAGTACTTC.